This T cell receptor beta chain is drawn from a study of blood T cell repertoires in COVID-19. The wider study: Sites across the United States, Italy and Spain contributed samples from acute and convalescent COVID-19. PBMCs, B-cell-depleted T cells, or T cells were the source of the cDNA or gDNA that made up the material.

In the authors' workflow: Amplifying reference gene primers gave estimates of nucleated cell counts. Generated by immunoSEQ multiplex PCR, the TCRdb table keeps only in-frame clones and is missing some. Clone size and the V and J calls come from that table; the DNA yielded D and trimming. Here the sample spans some 80,000 clones, just under 80% being singletons. CDR3 length: 16 residues. Trimming removed 1 base at V and 2 bases at J, with 9 bases between. Germline CDR1 and CDR2: SGHTA and FQGTGA. What was sequenced was peripheral blood. The rearrangement uses TRBV7-3 and TRBJ2-6; D perhaps matches TRBD2 (5 bases). The TCR sequence derives from a man aged 55 to 70 with COVID-19, enrolled during active disease. DNA for the CDR3: TGTGCCAGCAGCTTAAGGGGAGCGGCTGGGGCCAACGTCCTGACTTTC. Translation gives CASSLRGAAGANVLTF.